This T cell receptor (beta chain) was recorded in a study of shared clonotypes between healthy human individuals. Sequencing was performed with immunoSEQ multiplex PCR; in TCRdb, only in-frame clones are kept and a portion is missing. The sample contains about 980,000 clones, over 60% of which appear only once. The ends were cut back, 6 bases at V and 2 bases at J, with 7 bases in the middle. Germline-derived CDR1 and CDR2 are LGHNT and FRNRAP. This CDR3 has 12 amino acids. This clone has at least ten counts. What it binds is unknown. Study findings and constraints: Non-shared clonotypes were found to have lower generation probabilities than the clonotypes that were shared by all four of the sorted-subset donors. What rarefaction showed was incomplete sorted-subset sequencing despite large depth. Larger estimated richness was generally recorded for naive subsets relative to memory subsets.

Sequencing was performed on memory CD4+ T cells sorted from blood. Subset defined: CD45RA-negative fraction. The clonotype was recovered from a man between 18 and 35 years old in good health. The genes are TRBV12-5 and TRBJ1-2, with D unresolved. The CDR3 nucleotides are TGTGCTAGTGGAAACTCAAACTATGGCTACACCTTC. Translation gives CASGNSNYGYTF.